One and the same sample provided the 18 T cell receptor beta chains below, sequenced in a study of CD8 T cells in ankylosing spondylitis. TCRdb re-called the 5' RACE reads through MiXCR, storing one row per CDR3 protein. The table shows 160,000 or so distinct CDR3 sequences, with approximately 10% occurring only once. Sequenced: blood, either unsorted or a sorted T cell fraction (not recorded which). The receptors originated from a female donor with ankylosing spondylitis or in good health (not recorded which).

This clonotype has more than one count but fewer than ten. This chain links TRBV7-2 with TRBJ2-3; a possible D gene is TRBD2 (5 bases). V lost 8 bases to trimming and J lost 6 bases, with 6 bases between them. The CDR3 totals 10 residues. Per germline, CDR1 SGHTA and CDR2 FQGNSA. CDR3 sequence reads: CASERDTQYF. CDR3 coding DNA: TGTGCCAGCGAGCGGGATACGCAGTATTTT.

This clonotype was counted only a few times. The rearrangement uses TRBV12-3 or TRBV12-4 and TRBJ1-2; D is uncertain. CDR3 length: 14 amino acids. V gave up 1 base and J gave up 1 base, with 7 bases separating them. The CDR3 region has the DNA TGTGCCAGCAGTTTAGGACAAATTAACTATGGCTACACCTTC. Residues: CASSLGQINYGYTF.

This clonotype was observed a few times. The chain has TRBV5-1 and TRBJ2-7, with 9 bases fitting TRBD1. The V gene end was trimmed by 4 bases and the J gene end by 3 bases; junction bases not matched to a gene: 2. There are 13 residues in the CDR3. Germline assignment: CDR1 SGHRS and CDR2 YFSETQ. The CDR3 loop reads CASSMTGGYEQYF. CDR3 sequence (DNA): TGCGCCAGCAGCATGACAGGGGGCTACGAGCAGTACTTC.

This clonotype was seen a handful of times. The rearrangement uses TRBV27 and TRBJ2-7, with D maybe TRBD2 (6 bases). The CDR3 has 13 residues. V was cut by 6 bases and J by 1 base, with 10 bases left in between. Germline V gives CDR1 MNHEY, CDR2 SMNVEV (reference sequence). The CDR3 is CASSRDLSYEQYF. The DNA of the CDR3 is TGTGCCAGCAGCCGGGACTTGTCCTACGAGCAGTACTTC.

This clonotype was detected many times. The J gene is TRBJ2-2, the V gene TRBV29-1; D gene uncertain. CDR3 length: 10 amino acids. The germline gives CDR1 SQVTM, CDR2 ANQGSEA. V lost 4 bases, J lost 8 bases, and 5 bases lay in between. The CDR3 DNA reads TGCAGCGTTGCCACTGGGGAGCTGTTTTTT. It translates to CSVATGELFF.

This clonotype was found a few times. The rearrangement links TRBV7-2 to TRBJ2-5; the D is unclear. CDR3 length equals 12 residues. V shed 5 bases and J shed 8 bases, with 12 bases lying between them. Germline CDR1 SGHTA, CDR2 FQGNSA. The CDR3 reads CASSTPDNTQYF. CDR3 coding DNA: TGTGCCAGCAGCACCCCCGATAACACCCAGTACTTC.

This clonotype has at least ten counts. In DNA form, the CDR3 reads TGCAGTGCTAGAGACTTCGCGGGACTTCCTGGTGGGGCCAACGTCCTGACTTTC. Amino acids: CSARDFAGLPGGANVLTF. This chain joins TRBV20-1 and TRBJ2-6; maybe TRBD2 (6 bases). Germline V lookup: CDR1 DFQATT, CDR2 SNEGSKA (reference sequence). CDR3 size: 18 residues. The ends were cut back, 0 bases at V and 3 bases at J, with 18 bases in the middle.

V usage is TRBV27 and J usage is TRBJ2-2; unclear D gene. Germline lookup yields CDR1 MNHEY and CDR2 SMNVEV (reference sequence). V was cut by 8 bases and J by 0 bases, with 7 bases left in between. This CDR3 is built from 13 residues. The CDR3 sequence is CASGWANTGELFF. The CDR3 nucleotides are TGTGCCAGCGGGTGGGCGAACACCGGGGAGCTGTTTTTT.

V usage is TRBV20-1 and J usage is TRBJ2-7, with D unresolved. Deletions cut 2 bases from V and 2 bases from J, with 10 bases between. The germline CDR1 and CDR2 sequences are DFQATT and SNEGSKA (reference sequence). The CDR3 totals 13 residues. The CDR3 is CSARRQAAYEQYF. The CDR3 DNA reads TGCAGTGCTAGACGCCAGGCCGCCTACGAGCAGTACTTC.

This clonotype was seen repeatedly, ten times or more. The chain combines TRBV21-1 with TRBJ2-5; TRBD1, as called in the table, went unchecked against the DNA. TRBV21-1 is a known pseudogene. The CDR3 spans 16 residues. CDR3 coding DNA: TGTGCCAGCCTTTCCATATCCCGGGACGCTCAGGGGGCCCAGTACTTC. This codes for CASLSISRDAQGAQYF.

This clonotype was recorded a few times. V and J are TRBV5-1 and TRBJ1-1; TRBD1 aligns across 9 bases. The CDR3 has 18 residues. The ends lost 0 bases at V and 1 base at J; junction bases unmatched: 10. The germline V gene encodes CDR1 SGHRS and CDR2 YFSETQ. The CDR3 loop reads CASSLAAQGAIGNTEAFF. The CDR3 nucleotides read TGCGCCAGCAGCTTGGCCGCACAGGGGGCCATCGGGAACACTGAAGCTTTCTTT.

This clonotype was recorded a few times. This sequence joins TRBV30 and TRBJ1-6, with 8 bases fitting TRBD1. Germline V gives CDR1 GTSNPN, CDR2 SVGIG (reference sequence). The J segment lost 10 bases and the V segment lost 3 bases, leaving 8 bases of the junction unmatched. The CDR3 loop spans 14 amino acids. CDR3 amino acids: CAWSAGTGHSPLHF. DNA for the CDR3: TGTGCCTGGAGCGCCGGGACAGGTCACTCACCCCTCCACTTT.

There are a few counts of this clonotype. The chain employs TRBV20-1 and TRBJ2-5, with TRBD1 as a possible D gene (5 bases). This CDR3 has 14 amino acids. V was trimmed by 7 bases and J by 3 bases, leaving 18 bases between them. Germline lookup yields CDR1 DFQATT and CDR2 SNEGSKA (reference sequence). CDR3 protein: CSVISGIGKETQYF. For the CDR3, the DNA is TGCAGTGTCATCTCAGGGATAGGAAAAGAGACCCAGTACTTC.

This clonotype has more than one count but fewer than ten. The gene calls are TRBV7-8 and TRBJ2-7; the D call may be TRBD1 or TRBD2 (6 bases each). The ends were cut back, 1 base at V and 6 bases at J, with 13 bases in the middle. The CDR3 is 14 residues long. Germline V lookup: CDR1 SGHVS, CDR2 FQNEAQ. CDR3 sequence (DNA): TGTGCCAGCAGCTTAGAAAGTGGGGGGCGCGAGCAGTACTTC. This encodes CASSLESGGREQYF.

This clonotype was seen a few times. The chain carries TRBV15 and TRBJ2-2; D is uncertain. The germline gives CDR1 LNHNV, CDR2 YYDKDF (reference sequence). The CDR3 contains 12 residues. The V gene lost 8 bases and the J gene lost 4 bases, with 8 bases spanning the gap. The CDR3 bases are TGTGCCACCTCTACGGGCACCGGGGAGCTGTTTTTT. Amino acids: CATSTGTGELFF.

This clonotype was found many times. CDR3 in amino acids: CASSSVENTEAFF. The CDR3 DNA sequence: TGTGCCAGCAGTTCGGTCGAGAACACTGAAGCTTTCTTT. V gene TRBV12-3 or TRBV12-4 combines with J gene TRBJ1-1; D not certain. This CDR3 has 13 residues. V was trimmed by 4 bases and J by 1 base, leaving 7 bases between them.

V usage is TRBV12-3 or TRBV12-4 and J usage is TRBJ2-1; TRBD2 agrees at 11 bases. V gave up 8 bases and J gave up 7 bases; unmatched junction bases: 4. The CDR3 is made up of 13 amino acids. CDR3 residues: CASVAGGFNEQFF. CDR3 in DNA: TGTGCCAGCGTAGCGGGAGGGTTTAATGAGCAGTTCTTC.

This clonotype was detected many times. The chain is built from TRBV9 and TRBJ2-1, with 8 bases that match TRBD1. This CDR3 is 13 amino acids long. Trimming removed 4 bases from V and 6 bases from J; junction bases left unmatched: 3. The germline V gene has CDR1 SGDLS and CDR2 YYNGEE. The CDR3 DNA reads TGTGCCAGCAGCACCGGACAGGGCAATGAGCAGTTCTTC. This codes for CASSTGQGNEQFF.